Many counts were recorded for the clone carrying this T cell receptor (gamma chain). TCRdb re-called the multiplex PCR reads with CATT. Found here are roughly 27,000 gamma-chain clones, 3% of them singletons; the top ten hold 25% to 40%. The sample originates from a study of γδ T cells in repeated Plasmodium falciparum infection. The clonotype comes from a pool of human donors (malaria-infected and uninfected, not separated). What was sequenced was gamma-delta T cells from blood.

The CDR3 DNA is TGTGCCACCTTCTTTCATTATAAGAAACTCTTT. Translated, it gives CATFFHYKKLF. The genes are TRGV5 and TRGJ1 or TRGJ2. The J gene is not listed in TCRdb, so it was assigned here from a DNA match to germline. This CDR3 region has 11 residues. The V gene end was trimmed by 8 bases and the J gene end by 5 bases; junction bases not matched to a gene: 6. Germline values: CDR1 VINAFY, CDR2 YDVSNSKD.